Only a few counts were recorded for the clone carrying this T cell receptor beta chain. Its matching antigen is unknown. Sequenced material consisted of expressed TCRB transcripts (all of the isolated RNA was reverse transcribed). Assay: immunoSEQ multiplex PCR; the TCRdb copy retains only in-frame clones and omits some. Of approximately 330,000 clones listed, approximately 11% are singletons. The V end lost 3 bases, the J end lost 6 bases, and 9 bases lay between the germline ends. Germline lookup yields CDR1 DFQATT and CDR2 SNEGSKA (reference sequence). The CDR3 has 11 amino acids. The sample belongs to a study of beta chain features in type 1 diabetes. Whole-study results and caveats: Across patients, naive, central memory and Treg TCRB repertoires exhibited apparently greater similarity than was observed across healthy donors. In patients and controls equally, PCR might favor templates that are shorter. VDJ junctions sequenced from type 1 diabetes patients showed fewer insertions and more deletions.

Once sorted, every population was more than 98% pure. The clonotype was recovered from a woman aged 25 to 39 in good health. The source material was naive CD4+ T cells from blood. The V call is TRBV20-1, the J call TRBJ2-7; tentatively, D is TRBD1 (6 bases). The CDR3 region has the DNA TGCAGTGCTAGTTCAGGGGTCGAGCAGTACTTC. Its protein is CSASSGVEQYF.